This T cell receptor beta chain is from a study of blood T cell repertoires in COVID-19. The germline V gene has CDR1 LGHDT and CDR2 YNNKEL (reference sequence). The CDR3 covers 15 residues. V lost 4 bases and J lost 0, with 10 bases in between. Sequenced by immunoSEQ multiplex PCR; TCRdb stores in-frame clones only, minus some. Counted here are about 16,000 clones, roughly 89% occurring once; the ten biggest clones make up roughly a quarter. The gene calls are TRBV3-1 (or the pseudogene TRBV3-2) and TRBJ1-3, with D perhaps matching TRBD1 (6 bases). The material sequenced was peripheral blood. This receptor was taken from a man aged 55-75 years with acute or convalescent COVID-19. Here the CDR3 reads CASSPGHLSGNTIYF. In DNA, the CDR3 is TGTGCCAGCAGCCCGGGACATCTCTCTGGAAACACCATATATTTT.